These 15 T cell receptor beta chains were all obtained from the same sample, sequenced in a study of CD8+CD57+ T cells in acquired aplastic anemia. All patients picked for sequencing had shown, by flow cytometry, an expansion of CD8+CD57+ cells. Genomic DNA, the template, was used for profiling of the TCR beta VDJ and CDR3. Each CDR3 protein gets one entry after TCRdb re-called the reads with MiXCR. The sample records approximately 180,000 distinct CDR3 sequences, around 48% being singletons. The sequenced sample was sorted CD4+, CD8+, or CD8+CD57+ T cells (not recorded which) from PBMCs. Every receptor here comes from a human donor with aplastic anemia.

The sample holds one count of this clonotype. The chain has TRBV5-4 and TRBJ1-2; D gene unclear. The V and J ends lost 0 bases and 4 bases respectively, with 13 bases between them. The length of the CDR3 is 15 residues. Germline values: CDR1 SGHNT, CDR2 YYREEE (reference sequence). CDR3 sequence reads: CASSLDSSSSYGYTF. Here the CDR3 DNA reads TGTGCCAGCAGCTTGGACAGTTCTTCTTCCTATGGCTACACCTTC.

The rearrangement joins TRBV20-1 to TRBJ2-7; 9 bases agree with TRBD2. CDR3 length equals 14 residues. Germline CDR1 DFQATT, CDR2 SNEGSKA (reference sequence). The ends lost 1 base at V and 6 bases at J; junction bases unmatched: 7. The CDR3 loop reads CSARVSGSAGEQYF. CDR3 nucleotides: TGCAGTGCTAGAGTTAGCGGGAGTGCGGGCGAGCAGTACTTC.

There are a few counts of this clonotype. The chain employs TRBV15 and TRBJ1-2, with D unclear. This CDR3 region has 13 residues. Germline loops: CDR1 LNHNV, CDR2 YYDKDF (reference sequence). The V gene lost 3 bases and the J gene lost 6 bases, with 11 bases spanning the gap. The CDR3 DNA reads as TGTGCCACCAGCAGGCCGGGAGGCGATGGCTACACCTTC. Protein: CATSRPGGDGYTF.

This clonotype was seen just once. The V and J genes are TRBV12-3 or TRBV12-4 and TRBJ1-2, with 7 bases identical to TRBD1. Germline trimming cut 7 bases from V and 4 bases from J; bases unmatched to any gene: 6. CDR3 size: 13 residues. In nucleotides, the CDR3 is TGTGCCAGCACCCCGGGACAGTCCTATGGCTACACCTTC. Translated, it gives CASTPGQSYGYTF.

This clonotype came up many times. The chain has TRBV13 and TRBJ1-1; 9 nucleotides align to TRBD1. The CDR3 is made up of 13 amino acids. The germline V gene has CDR1 PRHDT and CDR2 FYEKMQ (reference sequence). The V and J ends lost 5 bases and 4 bases, in that order; junction bases with no gene match: 2. CDR3 nucleotides: TGTGCCAGCAGCCGGACAGGGGTCACTGAAGCTTTCTTT. The encoded protein is CASSRTGVTEAFF.

This chain connects TRBV3-1 to TRBJ1-2, with a possible D match to TRBD1 (5 bases). The CDR3 is 15 residues long. CDR1 and CDR2 (germline): LGHDT, YNNKEL (reference sequence). The germline V and J ends were trimmed by 0 bases and 4 bases, with 12 bases remaining between them. CDR3 amino acids: CASSQDIGGPYGYTF. CDR3 nucleotide sequence: TGTGCCAGCAGCCAAGATATTGGGGGTCCCTATGGCTACACCTTC.

This chain joins TRBV12-3 or TRBV12-4 and TRBJ1-4; TRBD1 matches 9 bases. The CDR3 runs to 15 residues. J was trimmed by 12 bases and V by 0 bases; bases with no gene match: 8. The CDR3 here is CASSLAGTGYEELFF. The CDR3 nucleotides are TGTGCCAGCAGTTTAGCGGGGACAGGGTACGAAGAACTGTTTTTT.

This clonotype was found many times. The chain employs TRBV5-1 and TRBJ1-4; tentative D call: TRBD1 (5 bases). This CDR3 has 16 amino acids. Per the germline V gene, CDR1 is SGHRS and CDR2 is YFSETQ. V lost 4 bases and J 4 bases, leaving 17 bases between the germline ends. The CDR3 loop is CASSAPTGTRNEKLFF. The CDR3 region has the DNA TGCGCCAGCAGCGCGCCTACCGGGACCCGTAATGAAAAACTGTTTTTT.

This clonotype was recorded many times. This CDR3 is CASSPGGSGGVLNEQFF. The CDR3 DNA is TGTGCCAGCAGCCCCGGCGGATCGGGGGGCGTACTCAATGAGCAGTTCTTC. This sequence joins TRBV9 and TRBJ2-1, with D maybe TRBD2 (7 bases). V lost 4 bases and J lost 6, with 23 bases in between. The CDR3 runs to 17 residues. Germline CDR1 is SGDLS and CDR2 is YYNGEE.

In its sample, this clonotype was seen a few times. V gene TRBV9 combines with J gene TRBJ2-5; D might be TRBD1 or TRBD2, each matching 5 bases. CDR3 length equals 12 residues. Germline-derived CDR1 and CDR2 are SGDLS and YYNGEE. The V and J ends lost 3 bases and 4 bases respectively, with 7 bases between them. CDR3 nucleotide sequence: TGTGCCAGCAGCGGGGGGACAGAGACCCAGTACTTC. It encodes CASSGGTETQYF.

This clonotype was seen a handful of times. This chain joins TRBV7-3 and TRBJ2-5, with D maybe TRBD1 (6 bases). V was clipped by 4 bases and J by 2 bases, with 8 bases between them. Germline V CDR1 and CDR2: SGHTA, FQGTGA. The CDR3 covers 13 residues. Here the CDR3 DNA reads TGTGCCAGCAGCTGGGACACACAAGAGACCCAGTACTTC. Protein sequence: CASSWDTQETQYF.

The DNA for the CDR3 is TGTGCCAGCAGTGTACTAGCGGGGTCGGCCGGGGAGCTGTTTTTT. Translated: CASSVLAGSAGELFF. This chain uses TRBV6-1 with TRBJ2-2; 10 bases line up with TRBD2. Germline CDR1 reads MNHNS; CDR2 reads SASEGT. The CDR3 length is 15 residues. Unmatched junction bases numbered 5, after V lost 4 bases and J lost 6 bases.

This sequence joins TRBV27 and TRBJ1-5; D possibly corresponds to TRBD1 (5 bases). Trimming took off 7 bases at V and 9 bases at J, with 19 bases between the two ends. This CDR3 is built from 14 residues. The germline V gene has CDR1 MNHEY and CDR2 SMNVEV (reference sequence). The CDR3 DNA reads as TGTGCCAGCACCCCCCCGGCAGGGCATCGGCCCCAGCATTTT. Protein product: CASTPPAGHRPQHF.

In this sample, this clonotype turned up many times. The chain recombines TRBV6-1 with TRBJ1-5; D not certain. Germline V lookup: CDR1 MNHNS, CDR2 SASEGT. The CDR3 runs to 15 residues. Trimming shortened V by 6 bases and J by 0 bases, and 12 bases separated the two germline ends. The CDR3 DNA reads as TGTGCCAGCAGGGACGCGGGATATAGCAATCAGCCCCAGCATTTT. It codes for CASRDAGYSNQPQHF.

The chain carries TRBV5-1 and TRBJ2-5, with a possible D match to TRBD2 (5 bases). The germline V and J ends were trimmed by 0 bases and 5 bases, with 11 bases remaining between them. In germline, CDR1 is SGHRS, CDR2 YFSETQ. The CDR3 covers 14 residues. The CDR3 loop is CASSLVSGQETQYF. The CDR3 bases are TGCGCCAGCAGCTTGGTCAGCGGTCAGGAGACCCAGTACTTC. Supplemented by reference TRBV5-1 and TRBJ2-5, the full variable domain reads KAGVTQTPRYLIKTRGQQVTLSCSPISGHRSVSWYQQTPGQGLQFLFEYFSETQRNKGNFPGRFSGRQFSNSRSEMNVSTLELGDSALYLCASSLVSGQETQYFGPGTRLLVL.